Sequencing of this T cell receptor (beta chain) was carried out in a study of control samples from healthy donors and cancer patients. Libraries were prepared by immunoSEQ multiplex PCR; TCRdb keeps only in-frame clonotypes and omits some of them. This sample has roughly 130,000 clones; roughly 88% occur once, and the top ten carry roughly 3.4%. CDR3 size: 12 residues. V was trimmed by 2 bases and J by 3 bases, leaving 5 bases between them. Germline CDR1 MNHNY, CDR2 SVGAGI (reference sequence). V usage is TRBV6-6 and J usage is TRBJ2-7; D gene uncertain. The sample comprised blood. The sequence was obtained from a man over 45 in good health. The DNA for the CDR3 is TGTGCCAGCAGTTACCGCGACTACGAGCAGTACTTC. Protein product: CASSYRDYEQYF.